Presented here are 13 T cell receptor beta chains from one specimen sequenced in a study of T cells in Graves' hyperthyroidism and ophthalmopathy. The TCR beta CDR3 regions underwent amplification using RNA transcripts as the source. With the HTBI primer set, the TCR CDR3 went through a first round of RT-PCR. TCRdb passed the multiplex PCR reads through MiXCR, listing each CDR3 protein once. The table has about 290,000 distinct CDR3 sequences, roughly an eighth seen once. Input material: blood. The receptors were gathered from a woman aged 40 to 50 with Graves' hyperthyroidism.

This clonotype was counted between two and nine times. The chain uses TRBV30 and TRBJ1-3; tentatively, D is TRBD1 (5 bases). The CDR3 loop spans 13 amino acids. V was pared by 0 bases and J by 11 bases, with 14 bases between. Germline CDR1 GTSNPN, CDR2 SVGIG (reference sequence). DNA for the CDR3: TGTGCCTGGAGTGTGCAGGCGGTGGGGCCCATATATTTT. Its protein is CAWSVQAVGPIYF.

The sample holds many counts of this clonotype. The V gene is TRBV29-1, the J gene TRBJ2-7, with a tentative D call TRBD1 (6 bases). Germline V gene data show CDR1 as SQVTM and CDR2 as ANQGSEA. The V end was cut by 4 bases, the J end by 0 bases, with 16 bases between. The CDR3 runs to 15 residues. CDR3 coding DNA: TGCAGCGTTGTGGCTGGACAGTCTAGCTCCTACGAGCAGTACTTC. Translating it yields CSVVAGQSSSYEQYF.

This clonotype showed up many times. The genes are TRBV20-1 and TRBJ2-7, with D possibly matching TRBD2 (6 bases). The length of the CDR3 is 14 residues. The germline V gene encodes CDR1 DFQATT and CDR2 SNEGSKA (reference sequence). V lost 0 bases and J 6 bases, leaving 15 bases between the germline ends. The CDR3 reads CSARDPLGGGEQYF. The CDR3 DNA is TGCAGTGCTAGAGACCCCCTGGGGGGAGGCGAGCAGTACTTC.

This clonotype was recorded many times. V usage is TRBV11-2 and J usage is TRBJ1-5; a weak D match, TRBD1 (6 bases). Trimming cost V 3 bases and J 3 bases, with 12 bases left between them. CDR3 length: 15 residues. The germline V gene has CDR1 SGHAT and CDR2 FQNNGV. The CDR3 loop reads CASSLGPGANQPQHF. The CDR3 coding sequence is TGTGCCAGCAGCTTGGGACCAGGGGCCAATCAGCCCCAGCATTTT.

The gene calls are TRBV4-1 and TRBJ1-1; no reliable D call. This CDR3 is 14 amino acids long. Trimming stripped 3 bases from V and 0 bases from J, with 8 bases between. CDR1 is MGHRA, CDR2 YSYEKL, per germline. CDR3 sequence: CASSHAGLNTEAFF. CDR3 in DNA: TGCGCCAGCAGCCATGCCGGGTTGAACACTGAAGCTTTCTTT.

The chain is built from TRBV18 and TRBJ2-3; D remains ambiguous. V was cut by 10 bases and J by 0 bases, with 14 bases left in between. The CDR3 has 14 amino acids. Looked up from germline, CDR1 is KGHSH and CDR2 is LQKENI. The CDR3 reads CATSWGISTDTQYF. Here the CDR3 DNA reads TGTGCCACCTCCTGGGGAATCAGCACAGATACGCAGTATTTT. The whole variable domain, filled in from reference TRBV18 and TRBJ2-3, reads NAGVMQNPRHLVRRRGQEARLRCSPMKGHSHVYWYRQLPEEGLKFMVYLQKENIIDESGMPKERFSAEFPKEGPSILRIQQVVRGDSAAYFCATSWGISTDTQYFGPGTRLTVL.

This clonotype was seen ten or more times. The chain couples TRBV30 to TRBJ2-3; no reliable D call. Germline CDR1 GTSNPN, CDR2 SVGIG (reference sequence). V lost 2 bases to trimming and J lost 5 bases, with 5 bases between them. There are 11 residues in the CDR3. The CDR3 region has the DNA TGTGCCTGGAGTCTGGGAGATACGCAGTATTTT. The encoded protein is CAWSLGDTQYF.

This clonotype has ten or more counts. The rearrangement links TRBV6-1 to TRBJ1-6; D is possibly TRBD1 (6 bases). From germline, CDR1 is MNHNS and CDR2 SASEGT. The CDR3 has 15 amino acids. The V and J ends lost 2 bases and 4 bases respectively, with 9 bases between them. This CDR3 is CASSELQGYNSPLHF. CDR3 nucleotide sequence: TGTGCCAGCAGTGAATTACAGGGATATAATTCACCCCTCCACTTT.

The chain couples TRBV7-3 to TRBJ2-1; 8 positions match TRBD2. Germline CDR1 reads SGHTA; CDR2 reads FQGTGA. V dropped 5 bases and J dropped 10; count of bases not matched to a gene: 7. The CDR3 covers 13 residues. CDR3 bases: TGTGCCAGCAGCATTAGGACTAGCCGGGAGCAGTTCTTC. The encoded protein is CASSIRTSREQFF.

This clonotype was counted ten times or more. The chain links TRBV28 to TRBJ1-5; 10 positions agree with TRBD1. Trimming at V came to 3 bases and at J to 4 bases, leaving 3 bases not matched to a gene. This CDR3 has 15 amino acids. CDR1 is MDHEN, CDR2 SYDVKM, per germline. CDR3 region: CASSFDRGLNQPQHF. DNA of the CDR3: TGTGCCAGCAGTTTCGACAGGGGGCTAAATCAGCCCCAGCATTTT.

Many counts were recorded for this clonotype. The rearrangement joins TRBV11-3 to TRBJ2-2; TRBD2 agrees at 10 bases. CDR1 is SGHNT and CDR2 is YENEEA in the germline V gene. The CDR3 sequence is 16 residues long. V shed 2 bases, J shed 4 bases, and the junction held 4 bases outside the gene matches. Written as DNA, the CDR3 is TGTGCCAGCAGCTTATCTAGCGGGAGAGCCACCGGGGAGCTGTTTTTT. As protein: CASSLSSGRATGELFF. The entire variable domain, with the rest obtained from reference TRBV11-3 and TRBJ2-2, is as follows: EAGVVQSPRYKIIEKKQPVAFWCNPISGHNTLYWYLQNLGQGPELLIRYENEEAVDDSQLPKDRFSAERLKGVDSTLKIQPAELGDSAVYLCASSLSSGRATGELFFGEGSRLTVL.

V is TRBV6-2 or TRBV6-3 and J is TRBJ1-1; the D gene is possibly TRBD1 (5 bases). Trimming pared 3 bases from V and 0 bases from J, leaving 8 bases between. Germline-derived CDR1 and CDR2 are MNHEY and SVGEGT. This CDR3 is built from 14 residues. The CDR3 DNA is TGTGCCAGCAGTTATGGACACTTGAACACTGAAGCTTTCTTT. This translates into CASSYGHLNTEAFF.

The chain recombines TRBV7-8 with TRBJ1-2, with TRBD1 as a possible D gene (5 bases). This CDR3 spans 14 amino acids. The germline gives CDR1 SGHVS, CDR2 FQNEAQ. The V end was cut by 1 base, the J end by 8 bases, with 14 bases between. In DNA, the CDR3 is TGTGCCAGCAGCTTAGATCTAGGGGATTCCGGCTACACCTTC. Protein product: CASSLDLGDSGYTF.